Listed below are T cell receptor beta chains from one sample, sequenced in a study of STAT3 mutations in large granular lymphocyte leukemia. TCRdb's table, derived via immunoSEQ multiplex PCR, lists solely in-frame clones and lacks some. There are approximately 6,200 clones in the sample; 60% to 80% occur only once, and roughly 84% lies in the top ten. Sequenced input: peripheral blood mononuclear cells. Receptor source: a man in his forties with T-cell large granular lymphocyte leukemia. Some clones in this sample may be carry-over from other donors' samples. Each CDR3 is given with its conserved first and last residue. The D gene is left open where the match is weak. Clone size, where shown, is once, few, many, or a class for clones that have expanded.

abundance: .; j_gene: TRBJ1-2; v_gene: TRBV7-2; d_gene: .; CDR3nt: TGTGCCAGCAGCTTATGGGGGAACTATGGCTACACCTTC; CDR3aa: CASSLWGNYGYTF
abundance: .; j_gene: TRBJ2-5; v_gene: TRBV5-6; d_gene: .; CDR3nt: TGTGCCAGCAGCTGGACCTCATACGGCGGGACCCAGTACTTC; CDR3aa: CASSWTSYGGTQYF
abundance: .; j_gene: TRBJ2-3; v_gene: TRBV19; d_gene: .; CDR3nt: TGTGCCAGTAAAGCGGTCGGCACAGATACGCAGTATTTT; CDR3aa: CASKAVGTDTQYF
abundance: .; j_gene: TRBJ2-1; v_gene: TRBV7-9; d_gene: TRBD2; CDR3nt: TGTGCCAGCAGCCCCTTGGGGGGGAGTGGAAATGAGCAGTTCTTC; CDR3aa: CASSPLGGSGNEQFF
abundance: .; j_gene: TRBJ2-7; v_gene: TRBV15; d_gene: TRBD1; CDR3nt: TGTGCCACCAGCAGGCCCACAGGGGATTCCTACGAGCAGTACTTC; CDR3aa: CATSRPTGDSYEQYF
abundance: .; j_gene: TRBJ2-3; v_gene: TRBV6-1; d_gene: TRBD2; CDR3nt: TGTGCCAGCAGTGAGGCCCAGCGGGGAACAGATACGCAGTATTTT; CDR3aa: CASSEAQRGTDTQYF
abundance: .; j_gene: TRBJ1-2; v_gene: TRBV30; d_gene: .; CDR3nt: TGTGCCTGGAGTCCCGACAACTATGGCTACACCTTC; CDR3aa: CAWSPDNYGYTF
abundance: .; j_gene: TRBJ1-5; v_gene: TRBV19; d_gene: .; CDR3nt: TGTGCCAGTAGACCGGACACTTATCAGCCCCAGCATTTT; CDR3aa: CASRPDTYQPQHF
abundance: .; j_gene: TRBJ2-3; v_gene: TRBV5-1; d_gene: .; CDR3nt: TGCGCCAGCAGCTTGGTCCTAGGGGGCACAGATACGCAGTATTTT; CDR3aa: CASSLVLGGTDTQYF
abundance: .; j_gene: TRBJ2-3; v_gene: TRBV4-3; d_gene: .; CDR3nt: TGCGCCAGCAGCCAAGAGACGGCTGGGGTGACAGATACGCAGTATTTT; CDR3aa: CASSQETAGVTDTQYF
abundance: once; j_gene: TRBJ1-5; v_gene: TRBV27; d_gene: .; CDR3nt: TGTGCCAGCAGTTTGGCCGGGGGGTATAGTCAGCCCCAGCATTTT; CDR3aa: CASSLAGGYSQPQHF
abundance: few; j_gene: TRBJ2-7; v_gene: TRBV7-9; d_gene: .; CDR3nt: TGTGCCAGCAGCCGCGCCGGGGAAACCTACGAGCAGTACTTC; CDR3aa: CASSRAGETYEQYF
abundance: .; j_gene: TRBJ2-5; v_gene: TRBV7-9; d_gene: TRBD1; CDR3nt: TGTGCCAGCAGCGCTGGACAGGGGGCGAGGGAGACCCAGTACTTC; CDR3aa: CASSAGQGARETQYF
abundance: .; j_gene: TRBJ2-7; v_gene: TRBV5-4; d_gene: TRBD1; CDR3nt: TGTGCCTCCTTTGCCGGGGGACAGGGCTTTACCTACGAGCAGTACTTC; CDR3aa: CASFAGGQGFTYEQYF
abundance: .; j_gene: TRBJ2-1; v_gene: TRBV7-2; d_gene: TRBD2; CDR3nt: TGTGCCAGCAGCTTAGGGGCGGGAGGGTTGAACTTTGAGCAGTTCTTC; CDR3aa: CASSLGAGGLNFEQFF
abundance: .; j_gene: TRBJ2-7; v_gene: TRBV5-1; d_gene: .; CDR3nt: TGCGCCAGCAGCTTACGCGGGACGGAATTTGACGAGCAGTACTTC; CDR3aa: CASSLRGTEFDEQYF
abundance: few; j_gene: TRBJ2-3; v_gene: TRBV5-6; d_gene: TRBD1; CDR3nt: TGTGCCAGCAGCACCGGGACAGGGGGCTTAACAGATACGCAGTATTTT; CDR3aa: CASSTGTGGLTDTQYF
abundance: .; j_gene: TRBJ2-7; v_gene: TRBV7-9; d_gene: TRBD2; CDR3nt: TGTGCCAGCAGCGCAGCGCCCGGGACTAGCGGGAGGGTGTACGAGCAGTACTTC; CDR3aa: CASSAAPGTSGRVYEQYF
abundance: once; j_gene: TRBJ1-1; v_gene: TRBV2; d_gene: TRBD1; CDR3nt: TGTGCCAGCAGGGGACAGGGGGCATCGGACACTGAAGCTTTCTTT; CDR3aa: CASRGQGASDTEAFF
abundance: .; j_gene: TRBJ1-1; v_gene: TRBV5-4; d_gene: .; CDR3nt: TGTGCCAGCAGTGGACCGCGTCTTACTGAAGCTTTCTTT; CDR3aa: CASSGPRLTEAFF
abundance: .; j_gene: TRBJ2-7; v_gene: TRBV11-2; d_gene: .; CDR3nt: TGTGCCAGCAGCTTACGTGGGAGGGGGTCCTACGAGCAGTACTTC; CDR3aa: CASSLRGRGSYEQYF
abundance: .; j_gene: TRBJ1-1; v_gene: TRBV5-6; d_gene: .; CDR3nt: TGTGCCAGCAGCTTTGTGACAGGATGGAACACTGAAGCTTTCTTT; CDR3aa: CASSFVTGWNTEAFF
abundance: once; j_gene: TRBJ2-5; v_gene: TRBV2; d_gene: .; CDR3nt: TGTGCCAGCAGTGCTTTTCCTGCAGGCGATCAAGAGACCCAGTACTTC; CDR3aa: CASSAFPAGDQETQYF
abundance: .; j_gene: TRBJ2-2; v_gene: TRBV18; d_gene: TRBD1; CDR3nt: TGTGCCAGCTCAGCGGACAGGGGTAACACCGGGGAGCTGTTTTTT; CDR3aa: CASSADRGNTGELFF
abundance: .; j_gene: TRBJ2-1; v_gene: TRBV5-6; d_gene: TRBD2; CDR3nt: TGTGCCAGCAGCGCCCTAGCGGGAGTGGCCAATGAGCAGTTCTTC; CDR3aa: CASSALAGVANEQFF
abundance: .; j_gene: TRBJ2-2; v_gene: TRBV27; d_gene: .; CDR3nt: TGTGCCAGCAGTCGTTCCGCGAACACCGGGGAGCTGTTTTTT; CDR3aa: CASSRSANTGELFF
abundance: .; j_gene: TRBJ2-7; v_gene: TRBV5-1; d_gene: .; CDR3nt: TGCGCCAGCAGCTTGGAGGGTGGGGACTACGAGCAGTACTTC; CDR3aa: CASSLEGGDYEQYF
abundance: .; j_gene: TRBJ1-4; v_gene: TRBV30; d_gene: .; CDR3nt: TGTGCCTGTACACGGAAGGGAGGTGGTGAAAAACTGTTTTTT; CDR3aa: CACTRKGGGEKLFF
abundance: .; j_gene: TRBJ2-7; v_gene: TRBV2; d_gene: TRBD2; CDR3nt: TGTGCCAGCAGTGGTACTAGCGGGCGAACTTATTTGTACTTC; CDR3aa: CASSGTSGRTYLYF
abundance: .; j_gene: TRBJ1-3; v_gene: TRBV18; d_gene: .; CDR3nt: TGTGCCAGCTCCACTGACAGCCTCTCTGGAAACACCATATATTTT; CDR3aa: CASSTDSLSGNTIYF
abundance: .; j_gene: TRBJ2-2; v_gene: TRBV5-1; d_gene: TRBD2; CDR3nt: TGCGCCAGCAGGATTAGCGGGAGAAATAGTATCACCGGGGAGCTGTTTTTT; CDR3aa: CASRISGRNSITGELFF
abundance: once; j_gene: TRBJ2-7; v_gene: TRBV27; d_gene: TRBD1; CDR3nt: TGTGCCAGCAGTGTACTAGGACAGGGGACTTCCGAGCAGTACTTC; CDR3aa: CASSVLGQGTSEQYF
abundance: .; j_gene: TRBJ2-7; v_gene: TRBV7-2; d_gene: TRBD2; CDR3nt: TGTGCCAGCAGCTCCGGACTAGCGGGAGGGCTTTCCGAGCAGTACTTC; CDR3aa: CASSSGLAGGLSEQYF
abundance: .; j_gene: TRBJ2-7; v_gene: TRBV18; d_gene: .; CDR3nt: TGTGCCAGCTCACCCTCCGGGTCCCTCTCCTACGAGCAGTACTTC; CDR3aa: CASSPSGSLSYEQYF
abundance: .; j_gene: TRBJ2-5; v_gene: TRBV6-6; d_gene: .; CDR3nt: TGTGCCAGCAGTGCCCCGGGACCCCGCCGCGAGACCCAGTACTTC; CDR3aa: CASSAPGPRRETQYF
abundance: .; j_gene: TRBJ2-1; v_gene: TRBV5-4; d_gene: .; CDR3nt: TGTGCCAGCAGCCCCCCCGGGGTCAACAATGAGCAGTTCTTC; CDR3aa: CASSPPGVNNEQFF
abundance: .; j_gene: TRBJ2-3; v_gene: TRBV18; d_gene: TRBD2; CDR3nt: TGTGCCAGCTCACCACCCAGGCTAGCGGGCGCTTCTCCTAGCACAGATACGCAGTATTTT; CDR3aa: CASSPPRLAGASPSTDTQYF
abundance: .; j_gene: TRBJ2-1; v_gene: TRBV9; d_gene: .; CDR3nt: TGTGCCAGCAGCGTAGCTCCCCCTAATGAGCAGTTCTTC; CDR3aa: CASSVAPPNEQFF
abundance: .; j_gene: TRBJ1-4; v_gene: TRBV30; d_gene: TRBD1; CDR3nt: TGTGCCTGGAGTGTCTTGGACAGGGGGGGAGAAAAACTGTTTTTT; CDR3aa: CAWSVLDRGGEKLFF
abundance: .; j_gene: TRBJ1-1; v_gene: TRBV18; d_gene: TRBD1; CDR3nt: TGTGCCAGCTCACTCACCGGGACAGGGGGCATGGGCACTGAAGCTTTCTTT; CDR3aa: CASSLTGTGGMGTEAFF
abundance: .; j_gene: TRBJ2-7; v_gene: TRBV20-1; d_gene: .; CDR3nt: TGCAGTGCCTACCGGGAAGAGCAGTACTTC; CDR3aa: CSAYREEQYF
abundance: .; j_gene: TRBJ1-4; v_gene: TRBV4-2; d_gene: .; CDR3nt: TGTGCCAGCAGCTGGTCAGGGGCAACTAATGAAAAACTGTTTTTT; CDR3aa: CASSWSGATNEKLFF
abundance: few; j_gene: TRBJ2-3; v_gene: TRBV5-1; d_gene: TRBD2; CDR3nt: TGCGCCAGCAAATTAGCGGGAGCAAGAGATACGCAGTATTTT; CDR3aa: CASKLAGARDTQYF
abundance: once; j_gene: TRBJ2-2; v_gene: TRBV27; d_gene: TRBD2; CDR3nt: TGTGCCAGCAGCTTTTCTAGCGGGAGGGTTACCGGGGAGCTGTTTTTT; CDR3aa: CASSFSSGRVTGELFF
abundance: .; j_gene: TRBJ2-1; v_gene: TRBV5-8; d_gene: TRBD2; CDR3nt: TGTGCCAGCAGCTTTAGCGGGAGGGCCAGTGAGCAGTTCTTC; CDR3aa: CASSFSGRASEQFF
abundance: few; j_gene: TRBJ2-7; v_gene: TRBV5-6; d_gene: .; CDR3nt: TGTGCCAGCAGCTTGGGGGGCTACGAGCAGTACTTC; CDR3aa: CASSLGGYEQYF
abundance: .; j_gene: TRBJ1-2; v_gene: TRBV28; d_gene: .; CDR3nt: TGTGCCAGCAGTGAGAGACGGTTTGGCTACACCTTC; CDR3aa: CASSERRFGYTF
abundance: once; j_gene: TRBJ1-1; v_gene: TRBV11-2; d_gene: TRBD1; CDR3nt: TGTGCCAGCAGCTCCACCGGGACAGGGGTTACTGAAGCTTTCTTT; CDR3aa: CASSSTGTGVTEAFF
abundance: .; j_gene: TRBJ2-5; v_gene: TRBV30; d_gene: TRBD2; CDR3nt: TGTGCCTGGAGTGTAGTGACTAGCGGGAGGAGGGGTTCGGGGACCCAGTACTTC; CDR3aa: CAWSVVTSGRRGSGTQYF